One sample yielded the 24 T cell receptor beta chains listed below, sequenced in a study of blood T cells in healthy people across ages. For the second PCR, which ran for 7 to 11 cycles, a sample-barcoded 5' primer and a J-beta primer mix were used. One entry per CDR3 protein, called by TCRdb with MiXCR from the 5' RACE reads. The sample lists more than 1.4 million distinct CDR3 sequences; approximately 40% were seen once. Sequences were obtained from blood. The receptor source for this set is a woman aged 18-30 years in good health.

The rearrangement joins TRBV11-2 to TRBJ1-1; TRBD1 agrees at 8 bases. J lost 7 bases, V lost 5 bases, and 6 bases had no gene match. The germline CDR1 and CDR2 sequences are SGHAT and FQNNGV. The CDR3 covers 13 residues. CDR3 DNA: TGTGCCAGCAGCGAGTGGACAGGGCTTGAAGCTTTCTTT. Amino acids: CASSEWTGLEAFF.

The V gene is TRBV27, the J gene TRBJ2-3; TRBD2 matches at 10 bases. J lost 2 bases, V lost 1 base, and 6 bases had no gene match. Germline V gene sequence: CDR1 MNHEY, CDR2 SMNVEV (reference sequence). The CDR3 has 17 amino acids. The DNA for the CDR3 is TGTGCCAGCAGTTTATTGCTAGCGGGGGACCTCACAGATACGCAGTATTTT. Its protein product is CASSLLLAGDLTDTQYF.

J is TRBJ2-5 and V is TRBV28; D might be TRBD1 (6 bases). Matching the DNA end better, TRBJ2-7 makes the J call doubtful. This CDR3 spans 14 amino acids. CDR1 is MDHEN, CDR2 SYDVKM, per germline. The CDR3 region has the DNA TGTGCCAGCAGTTCTCGGACAGTTAGCTACGAGCAGTACTTC. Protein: CASSSRTVSYEQYF.

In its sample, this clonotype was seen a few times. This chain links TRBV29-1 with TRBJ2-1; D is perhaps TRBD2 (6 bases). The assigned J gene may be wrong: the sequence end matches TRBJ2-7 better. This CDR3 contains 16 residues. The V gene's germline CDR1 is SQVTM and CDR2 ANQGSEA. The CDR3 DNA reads TGCAGCGTTGTGGGGGGTATAGCGTCCAGATACAATGAGCAGTACTTC. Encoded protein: CSVVGGIASRYNEQYF.

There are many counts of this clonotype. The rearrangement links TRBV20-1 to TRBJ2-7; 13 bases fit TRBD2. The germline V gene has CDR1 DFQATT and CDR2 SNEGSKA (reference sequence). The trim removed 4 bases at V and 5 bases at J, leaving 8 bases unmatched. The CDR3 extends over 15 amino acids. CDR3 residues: CSATHRTSGRNEQYF. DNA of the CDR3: TGCAGTGCTACCCACCGGACTAGCGGGAGAAACGAGCAGTACTTC.

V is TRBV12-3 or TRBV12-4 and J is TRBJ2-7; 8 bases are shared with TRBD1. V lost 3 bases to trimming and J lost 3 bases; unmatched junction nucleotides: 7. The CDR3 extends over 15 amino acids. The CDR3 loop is CASSFIFGQGYEQYF. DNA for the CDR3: TGTGCCAGCAGTTTCATCTTCGGACAGGGCTACGAGCAGTACTTC.

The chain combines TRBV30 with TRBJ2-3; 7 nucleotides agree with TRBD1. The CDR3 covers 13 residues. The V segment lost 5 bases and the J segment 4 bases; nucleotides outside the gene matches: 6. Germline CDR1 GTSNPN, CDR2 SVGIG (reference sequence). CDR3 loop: CAWDREGADTQYF. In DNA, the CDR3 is TGTGCCTGGGACAGGGAAGGTGCAGATACGCAGTATTTT.

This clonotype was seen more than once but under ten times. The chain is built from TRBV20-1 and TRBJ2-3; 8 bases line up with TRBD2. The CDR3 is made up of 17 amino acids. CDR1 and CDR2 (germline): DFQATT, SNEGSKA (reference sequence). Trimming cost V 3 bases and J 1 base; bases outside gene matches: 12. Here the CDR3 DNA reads TGCAGTGCTAGGGTTAGCGGGGCCCCCCTCCGCACAGATACGCAGTATTTT. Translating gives CSARVSGAPLRTDTQYF.

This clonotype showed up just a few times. This CDR3 is CASIEAGTTEAFF. In nucleotides, the CDR3 is TGTGCCAGCATTGAGGCGGGCACGACTGAAGCTTTCTTT. The chain uses TRBV27 and TRBJ1-1, with D hard to call. V lost 7 bases, J lost 5 bases, and 14 bases lay in between. This CDR3 is built from 13 residues. CDR1 and CDR2 (germline): MNHEY, SMNVEV (reference sequence).

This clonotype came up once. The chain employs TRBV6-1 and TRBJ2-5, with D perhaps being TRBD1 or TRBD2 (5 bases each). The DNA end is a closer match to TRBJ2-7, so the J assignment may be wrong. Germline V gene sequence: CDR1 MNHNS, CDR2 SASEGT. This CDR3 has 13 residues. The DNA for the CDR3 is TGTGCCAGCAGTGCGGGGCCCTCGACCGAGCAGTACTTC. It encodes CASSAGPSTEQYF.

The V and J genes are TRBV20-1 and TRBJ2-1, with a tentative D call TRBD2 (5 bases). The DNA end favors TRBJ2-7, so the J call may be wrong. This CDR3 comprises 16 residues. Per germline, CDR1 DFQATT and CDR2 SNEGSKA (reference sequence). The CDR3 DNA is TGCAGTGCTAGAGGCCCTACCAGCGGCTCCTACAATGAGCAGTACTTC. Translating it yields CSARGPTSGSYNEQYF.

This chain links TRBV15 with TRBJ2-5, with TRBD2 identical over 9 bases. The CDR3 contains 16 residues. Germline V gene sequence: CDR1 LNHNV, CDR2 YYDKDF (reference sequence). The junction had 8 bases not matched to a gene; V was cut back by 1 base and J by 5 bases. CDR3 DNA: TGTGCCACCAGCAGAGGTAGCGGGGGCAGCGTCGAGACCCAGTACTTC. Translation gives CATSRGSGGSVETQYF.

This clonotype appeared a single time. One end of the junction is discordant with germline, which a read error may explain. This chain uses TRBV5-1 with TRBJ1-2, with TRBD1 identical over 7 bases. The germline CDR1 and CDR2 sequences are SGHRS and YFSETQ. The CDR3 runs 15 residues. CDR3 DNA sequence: TGCGCCGGCAGTCTGGGGGACAGCGCCGACTATGGCTACACCTTC. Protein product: CAGSLGDSADYGYTF.

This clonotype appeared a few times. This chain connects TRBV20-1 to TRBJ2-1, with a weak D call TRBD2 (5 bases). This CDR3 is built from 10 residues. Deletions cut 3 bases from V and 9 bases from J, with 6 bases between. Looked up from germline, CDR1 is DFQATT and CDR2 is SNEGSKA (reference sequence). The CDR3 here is CSASGSEQFF. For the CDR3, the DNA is TGCAGTGCTAGTGGGAGTGAGCAGTTCTTC.

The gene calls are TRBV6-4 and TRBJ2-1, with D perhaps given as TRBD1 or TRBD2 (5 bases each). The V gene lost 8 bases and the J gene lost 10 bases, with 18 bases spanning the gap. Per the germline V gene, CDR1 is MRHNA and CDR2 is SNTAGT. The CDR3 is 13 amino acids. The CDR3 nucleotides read TGTGCCAGCGGGGGACGAAGAGCCGGAGAGCAGTTCTTC. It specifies CASGGRRAGEQFF.

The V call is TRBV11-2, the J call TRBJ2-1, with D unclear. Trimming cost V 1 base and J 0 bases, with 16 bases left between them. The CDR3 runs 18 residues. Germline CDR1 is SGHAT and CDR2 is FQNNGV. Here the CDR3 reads CASSLVGERSVSYNEQFF. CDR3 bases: TGTGCCAGCAGCTTAGTAGGCGAGAGGTCCGTCTCCTACAATGAGCAGTTCTTC.

The chain's CDR3 is CASSDGHPYQETQYF. In DNA, the CDR3 is TGTGCCAGCAGCGACGGACACCCGTACCAAGAGACCCAGTACTTC. V is TRBV6-5 and J is TRBJ2-5, with D perhaps matching TRBD1 (5 bases). This CDR3 has 15 amino acids. Germline CDR1 is MNHEY and CDR2 is SVGAGI. Trimming removed 6 bases at V and 0 bases at J, with 14 bases between.

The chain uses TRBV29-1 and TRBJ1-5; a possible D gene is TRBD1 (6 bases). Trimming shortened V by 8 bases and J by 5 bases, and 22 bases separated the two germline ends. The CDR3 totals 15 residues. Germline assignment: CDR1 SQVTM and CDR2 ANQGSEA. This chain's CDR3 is CSSGVGARGDQPQHF. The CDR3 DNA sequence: TGCAGCTCAGGCGTGGGGGCGAGGGGTGATCAGCCCCAGCATTTT.

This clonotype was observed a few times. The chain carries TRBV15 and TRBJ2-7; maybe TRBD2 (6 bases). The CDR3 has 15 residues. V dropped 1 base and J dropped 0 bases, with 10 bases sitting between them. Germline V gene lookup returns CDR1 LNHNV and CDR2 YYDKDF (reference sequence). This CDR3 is CATSRASGSSYEQYF. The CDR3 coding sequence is TGTGCCACCAGCAGAGCCTCCGGGAGCTCCTACGAGCAGTACTTC.

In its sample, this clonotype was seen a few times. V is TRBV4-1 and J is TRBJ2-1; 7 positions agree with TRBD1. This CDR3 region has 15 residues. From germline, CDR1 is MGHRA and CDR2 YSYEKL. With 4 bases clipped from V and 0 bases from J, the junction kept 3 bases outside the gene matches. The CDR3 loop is CASSLPGGSYNEQFF. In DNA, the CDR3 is TGCGCCAGCAGCCTGCCAGGGGGCTCCTACAATGAGCAGTTCTTC.

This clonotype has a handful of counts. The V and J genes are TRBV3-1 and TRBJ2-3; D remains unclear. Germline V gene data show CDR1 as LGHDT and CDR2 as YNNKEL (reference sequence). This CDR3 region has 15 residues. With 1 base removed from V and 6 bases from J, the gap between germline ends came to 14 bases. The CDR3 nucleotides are TGTGCCAGCAGCCAAGGTCCCTCCGCAAGGGATACGCAGTATTTT. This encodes CASSQGPSARDTQYF.

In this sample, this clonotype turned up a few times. CDR3 sequence reads: CASSSMTVSAISYEQYF. The DNA of the CDR3 is TGCGCCAGCAGCTCAATGACCGTGAGCGCAATTTCCTACGAGCAGTACTTC. This chain uses TRBV5-1 with TRBJ2-7; D is unclear. The CDR3 sequence is 17 residues long. V was pared by 3 bases and J by 1 base, with 20 bases between. In germline, CDR1 is SGHRS, CDR2 YFSETQ.

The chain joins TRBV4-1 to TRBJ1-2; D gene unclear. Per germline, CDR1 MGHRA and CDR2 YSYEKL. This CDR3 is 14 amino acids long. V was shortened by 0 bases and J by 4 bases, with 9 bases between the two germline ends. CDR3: CASSQDTAFYGYTF. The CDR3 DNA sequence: TGCGCCAGCAGCCAAGATACTGCATTCTATGGCTACACCTTC.

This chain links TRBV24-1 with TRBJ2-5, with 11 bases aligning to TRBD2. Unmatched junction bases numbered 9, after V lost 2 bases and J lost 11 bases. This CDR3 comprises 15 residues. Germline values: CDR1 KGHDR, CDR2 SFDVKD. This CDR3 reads CATSDSTSGRKEQYF. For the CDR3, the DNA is TGTGCCACCAGTGATTCAACTAGCGGGAGAAAGGAGCAGTACTTC.